Presented here are 5 T cell receptor beta chains from one specimen sequenced in a study of T cells generated in artificial thymic organoids. TCRalpha and TCRbeta libraries were amplified separately by semi-nested PCR with TRAC or TRBC reverse primers. TCRdb redid the calling of the 5' RACE reads with MiXCR, one entry per CDR3 protein. The profile shows around 2,500 distinct CDR3 sequences, around 11% of them singletons. Sequencing input: naive CD8+ T cells from the thymus. This sample's subset: CD3+TCRalphabeta+CD8SP T cells; for blood, CD45RO-CCR7+ naive CD8+ T cells. These receptors were obtained from a human donor who gave cord blood stem cells for thymic organoid culture, a cardiac surgery patient who gave postnatal thymus, or a blood donor (not recorded which).

This clonotype is classed as medium-sized (0.01 to 0.1%). This chain connects TRBV5-1 to TRBJ1-1, with D possibly TRBD1 on 5 matching bases. This CDR3 spans 15 amino acids. The ends were cut back, 3 bases at V and 7 bases at J, with 19 bases in the middle. The germline V gene has CDR1 SGHRS and CDR2 YFSETQ. CDR3 protein: CASSWNRGQSSEAFF. CDR3 sequence (DNA): TGCGCCAGCAGCTGGAACCGAGGACAATCGAGTGAAGCTTTCTTT.

Note on this clonotype: A much larger clonotype is one base distant, so this may be a read error. The rearrangement joins TRBV28 to TRBJ1-4; D gene unclear. The CDR3 extends over 16 amino acids. Germline V gives CDR1 MDHEN, CDR2 SYDVKM. The CDR3 loop is CASSPARTLRSLSLIF. CDR3 bases: TGTGCCAGCAGCCCCGCTAGGACGCTTCGGAGCCTTTCACTCATTTTT.

By its share, this clonotype is medium-sized (0.01 to 0.1%). The chain links TRBV5-6 to TRBJ2-3; D is ambiguous. Germline assignment: CDR1 SGHDT and CDR2 YYEEEE. CDR3 length: 12 residues. Deletions cut 5 bases from V and 6 bases from J, with 10 bases between. Written as DNA, the CDR3 is TGTGCCAGCAGTAGGTTTAAGGATACGCAGTATTTT. Its protein product is CASSRFKDTQYF.

This clonotype is labeled as medium-sized. This chain links TRBV20-1 with TRBJ2-7; 11 bases fit TRBD2. V lost 5 bases, J lost 2 bases, and 2 bases stayed unmatched. The germline CDR1 and CDR2 sequences are DFQATT and SNEGSKA (reference sequence). This CDR3 spans 13 amino acids. CDR3 in amino acids: CSARLAGTYEQYF. The CDR3 DNA follows: TGCAGTGCTCGACTAGCGGGGACCTACGAGCAGTACTTC.

The chain couples TRBV28 to TRBJ2-1; maybe TRBD2 (5 bases). The V end was cut by 3 bases, the J end by 6 bases, with 18 bases between. The CDR3 contains 16 residues. Per the germline V gene, CDR1 is MDHEN and CDR2 is SYDVKM. The CDR3 DNA reads as TGTGCCAGCAGTTTCGAGCGGCCGGTTAAGGGCAATGAGCAGTTCTTC. This gives the protein CASSFERPVKGNEQFF.